These 2 T cell receptor beta chains came from one sample sequenced in a study of cytomegalovirus exposure and HLA in healthy donors. This PCR relied on a set of 60 Vbeta primers and 13 Jbeta primers. Assay: immunoSEQ multiplex PCR; the TCRdb copy retains only in-frame clones and omits some. The sample holds some 180,000 clones, 75% to 85% seen once. Sequenced: PBMCs. The receptors stem from a woman aged 60 to 75 in good health and CMV-seropositive.

About this clone itself: The same CDR3 can be traced to other DNA sequences in this sample. This sequence joins TRBV28 and TRBJ2-2; 8 positions agree with TRBD2. The CDR3 consists of 13 residues. Germline values: CDR1 MDHEN, CDR2 SYDVKM. V lost 2 bases to trimming and J lost 8 bases; unmatched junction nucleotides: 1. The CDR3: CASSLSGSGELFF. Written as DNA, the CDR3 is TGTGCCAGCAGTTTAAGCGGGAGTGGGGAGCTGTTTTTT.

This chain joins TRBV5-1 and TRBJ2-3; 10 positions agree with TRBD2. The CDR3 has 13 residues. Germline V CDR1 and CDR2: SGHRS, YFSETQ. With V trimmed by 5 bases and J by 8 bases, 5 bases remained unmatched. The CDR3 nucleotides read TGCGCCAGCAGTATGCTAGCGGGAGCTACGCAGTATTTT. This encodes CASSMLAGATQYF.